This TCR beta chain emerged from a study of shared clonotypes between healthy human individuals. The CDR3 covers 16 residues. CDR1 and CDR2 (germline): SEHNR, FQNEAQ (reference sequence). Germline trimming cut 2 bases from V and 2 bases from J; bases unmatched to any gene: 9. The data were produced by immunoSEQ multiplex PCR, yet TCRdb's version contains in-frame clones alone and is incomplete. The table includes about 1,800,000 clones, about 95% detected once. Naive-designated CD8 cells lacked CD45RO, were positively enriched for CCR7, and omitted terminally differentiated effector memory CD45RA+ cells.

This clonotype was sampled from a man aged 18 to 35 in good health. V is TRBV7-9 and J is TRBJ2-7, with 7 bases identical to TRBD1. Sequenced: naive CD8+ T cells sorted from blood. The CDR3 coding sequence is TGTGCCAGCAGCTTACCCGCGACAGGGCATGCCTACGAGCAGTACTTC. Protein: CASSLPATGHAYEQYF.